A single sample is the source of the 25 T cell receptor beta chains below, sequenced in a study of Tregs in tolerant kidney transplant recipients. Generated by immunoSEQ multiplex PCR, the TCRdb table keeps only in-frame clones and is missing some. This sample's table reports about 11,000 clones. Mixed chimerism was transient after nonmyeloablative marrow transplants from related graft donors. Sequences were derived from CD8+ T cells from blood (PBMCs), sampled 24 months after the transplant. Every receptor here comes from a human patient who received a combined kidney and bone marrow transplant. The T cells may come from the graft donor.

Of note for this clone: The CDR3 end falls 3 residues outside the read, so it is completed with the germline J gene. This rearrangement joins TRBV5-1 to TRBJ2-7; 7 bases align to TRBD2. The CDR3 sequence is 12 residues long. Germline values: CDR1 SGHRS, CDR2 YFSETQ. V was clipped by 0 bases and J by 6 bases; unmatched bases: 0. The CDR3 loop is CASSLGGGEQYF. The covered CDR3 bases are TGCGCCAGCAGCTTGGGCGGGGGCGAG.

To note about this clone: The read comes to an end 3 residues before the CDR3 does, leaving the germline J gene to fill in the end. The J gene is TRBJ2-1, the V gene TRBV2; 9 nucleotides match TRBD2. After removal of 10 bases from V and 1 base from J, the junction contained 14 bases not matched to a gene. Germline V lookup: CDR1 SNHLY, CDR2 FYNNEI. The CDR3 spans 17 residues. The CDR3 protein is CAKEVLAGKGSYNEQFF. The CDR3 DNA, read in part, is TGTGCCAAAGAGGTGCTAGCGGGAAAAGGGTCCTACAATGAG.

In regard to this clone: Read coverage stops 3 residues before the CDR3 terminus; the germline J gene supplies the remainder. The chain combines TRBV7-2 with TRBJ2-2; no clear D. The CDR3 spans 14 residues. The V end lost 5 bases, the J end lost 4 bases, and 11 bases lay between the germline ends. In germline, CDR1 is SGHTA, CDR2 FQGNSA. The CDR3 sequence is CASSPIPRTGELFF. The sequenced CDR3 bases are TGTGCCAGCAGCCCTATACCTCGCACCGGGGAG.

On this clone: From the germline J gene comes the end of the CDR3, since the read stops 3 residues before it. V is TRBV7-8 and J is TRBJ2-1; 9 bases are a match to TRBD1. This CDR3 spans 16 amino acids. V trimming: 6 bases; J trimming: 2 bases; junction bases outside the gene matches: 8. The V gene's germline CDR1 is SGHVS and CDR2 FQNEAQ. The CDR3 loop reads CASRYPGQGPYNEQFF. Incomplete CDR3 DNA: TGTGCCAGCAGATACCCGGGACAGGGACCCTACAATGAG. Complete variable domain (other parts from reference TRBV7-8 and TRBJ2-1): GAGVSQSPRYKVAKRGQDVALRCDPISGHVSLFWYQQALGQGPEFLTYFQNEAQLDKSGLPSDRFFAERPEGSVSTLKIQRTQQEDSAVYLCASRYPGQGPYNEQFFGPGTRLTVL.

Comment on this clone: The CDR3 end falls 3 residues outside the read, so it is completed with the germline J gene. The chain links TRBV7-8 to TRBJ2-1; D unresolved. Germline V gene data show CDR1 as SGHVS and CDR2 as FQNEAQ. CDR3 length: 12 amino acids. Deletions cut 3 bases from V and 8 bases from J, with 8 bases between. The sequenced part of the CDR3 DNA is TGTGCCAGCAGCTTGGTCCGGGATGAG. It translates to CASSLVRDE. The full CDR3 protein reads CASSLVRDEQFF.

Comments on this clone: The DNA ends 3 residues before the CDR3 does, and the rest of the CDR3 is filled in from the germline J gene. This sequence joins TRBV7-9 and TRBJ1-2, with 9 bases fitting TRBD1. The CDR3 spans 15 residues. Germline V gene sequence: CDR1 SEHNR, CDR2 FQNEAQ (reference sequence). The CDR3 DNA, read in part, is TGTGCCAGCAGCGGGGGGACAGGGCCTACTGGGGGC. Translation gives CASSGGTGPTGG. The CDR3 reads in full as CASSGGTGPTGGYTF. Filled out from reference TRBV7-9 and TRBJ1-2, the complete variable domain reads DTGVSQNPRHKITKRGQNVTFRCDPISEHNRLYWYRQTLGQGPEFLTYFQNEAQLEKSRLLSDRFSAERPKGSFSTLEIQRTEQGDSAMYLCASSGGTGPTGGYTFGSGTRLTVV.

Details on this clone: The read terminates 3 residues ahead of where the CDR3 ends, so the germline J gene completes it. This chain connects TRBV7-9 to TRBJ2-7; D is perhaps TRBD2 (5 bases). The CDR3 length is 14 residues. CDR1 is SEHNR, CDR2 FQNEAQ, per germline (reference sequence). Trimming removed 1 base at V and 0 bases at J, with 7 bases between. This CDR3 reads CASSLGTSSYEQYF. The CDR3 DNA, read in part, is TGTGCCAGCAGCTTAGGTACTAGCTCCTACGAG.

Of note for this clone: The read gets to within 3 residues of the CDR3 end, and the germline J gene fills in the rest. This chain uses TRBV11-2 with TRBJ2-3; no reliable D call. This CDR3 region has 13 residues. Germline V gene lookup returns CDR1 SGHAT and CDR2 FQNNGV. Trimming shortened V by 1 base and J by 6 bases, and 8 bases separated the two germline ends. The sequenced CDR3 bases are TGTGCCAGCAGCTTAGGTTTTCCGGATACG. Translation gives CASSLGFPDT. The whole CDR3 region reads CASSLGFPDTQYF.

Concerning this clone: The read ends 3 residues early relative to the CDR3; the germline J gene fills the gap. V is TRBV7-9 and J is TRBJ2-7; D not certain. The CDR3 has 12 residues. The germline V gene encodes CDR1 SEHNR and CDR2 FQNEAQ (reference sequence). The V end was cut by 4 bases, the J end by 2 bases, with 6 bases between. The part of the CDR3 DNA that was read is TGTGCCAGCAGCTCGACACCCTACGAG. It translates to CASSSTPYE. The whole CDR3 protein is CASSSTPYEQYF.

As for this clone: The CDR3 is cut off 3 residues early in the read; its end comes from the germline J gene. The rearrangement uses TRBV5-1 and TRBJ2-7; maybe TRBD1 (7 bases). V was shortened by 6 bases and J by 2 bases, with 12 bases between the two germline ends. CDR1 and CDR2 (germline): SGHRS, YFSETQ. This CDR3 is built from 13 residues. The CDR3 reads CASMGGQTYEQYF. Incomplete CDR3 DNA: TGCGCCAGCATGGGGGGACAGACCTACGAG.

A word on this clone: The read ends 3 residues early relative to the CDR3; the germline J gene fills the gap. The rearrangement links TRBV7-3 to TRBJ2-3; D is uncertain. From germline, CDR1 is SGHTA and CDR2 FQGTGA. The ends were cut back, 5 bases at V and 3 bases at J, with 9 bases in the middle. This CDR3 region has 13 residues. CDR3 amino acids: CASSPPSTDTQYF. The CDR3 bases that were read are TGTGCCAGCAGCCCCCCGTCTACAGATACG.

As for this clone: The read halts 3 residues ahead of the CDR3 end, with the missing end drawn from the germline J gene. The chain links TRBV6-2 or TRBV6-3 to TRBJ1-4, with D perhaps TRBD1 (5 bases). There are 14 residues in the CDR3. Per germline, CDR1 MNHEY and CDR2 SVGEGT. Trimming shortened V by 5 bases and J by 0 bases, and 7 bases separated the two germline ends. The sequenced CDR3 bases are TGTGCCAGCAGTCCCAGGGCAACTAATGAAAAA. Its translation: CASSPRATNEK. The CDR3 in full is CASSPRATNEKLFF.

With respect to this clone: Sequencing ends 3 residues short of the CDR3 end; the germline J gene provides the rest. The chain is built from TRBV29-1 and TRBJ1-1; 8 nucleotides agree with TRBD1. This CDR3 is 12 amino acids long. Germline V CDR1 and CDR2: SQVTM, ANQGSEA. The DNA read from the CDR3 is TGCAGCGCTGACAGGGCAGGGGGCGAC. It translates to CSADRAGGD. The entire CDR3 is CSADRAGGDAFF.

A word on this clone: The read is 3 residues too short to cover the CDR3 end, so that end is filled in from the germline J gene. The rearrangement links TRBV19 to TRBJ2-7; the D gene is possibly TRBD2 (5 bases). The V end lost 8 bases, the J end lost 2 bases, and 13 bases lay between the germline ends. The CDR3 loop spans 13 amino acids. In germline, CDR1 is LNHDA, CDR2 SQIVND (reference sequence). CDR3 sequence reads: CASGSGSAYEQYF. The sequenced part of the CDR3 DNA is TGTGCCAGTGGCAGCGGATCGGCCTACGAG.

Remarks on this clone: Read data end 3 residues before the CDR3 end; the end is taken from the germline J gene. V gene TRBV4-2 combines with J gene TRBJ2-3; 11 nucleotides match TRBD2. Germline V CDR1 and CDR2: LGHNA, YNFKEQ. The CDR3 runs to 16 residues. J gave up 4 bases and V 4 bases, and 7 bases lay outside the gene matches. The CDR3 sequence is CASSPKLAGGPDTQYF. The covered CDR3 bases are TGTGCCAGCAGCCCAAAATTAGCGGGAGGGCCAGATACG.

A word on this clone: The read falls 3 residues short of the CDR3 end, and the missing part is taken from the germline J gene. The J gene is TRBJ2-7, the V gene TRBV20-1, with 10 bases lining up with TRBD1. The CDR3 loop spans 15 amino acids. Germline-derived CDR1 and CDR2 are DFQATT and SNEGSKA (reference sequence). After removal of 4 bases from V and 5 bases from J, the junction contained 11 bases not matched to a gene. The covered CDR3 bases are TGCAGTGCTAACAGCCGGGACAGGGGTTTCAACGAG. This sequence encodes CSANSRDRGFNE. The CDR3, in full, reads CSANSRDRGFNEQYF.

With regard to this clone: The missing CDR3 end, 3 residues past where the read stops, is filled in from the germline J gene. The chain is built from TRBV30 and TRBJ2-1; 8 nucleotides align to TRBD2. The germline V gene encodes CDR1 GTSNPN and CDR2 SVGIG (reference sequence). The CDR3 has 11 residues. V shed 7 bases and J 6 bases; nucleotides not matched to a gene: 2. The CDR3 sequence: CAFGLANEQFF. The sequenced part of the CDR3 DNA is TGTGCCTTCGGACTAGCCAATGAG.

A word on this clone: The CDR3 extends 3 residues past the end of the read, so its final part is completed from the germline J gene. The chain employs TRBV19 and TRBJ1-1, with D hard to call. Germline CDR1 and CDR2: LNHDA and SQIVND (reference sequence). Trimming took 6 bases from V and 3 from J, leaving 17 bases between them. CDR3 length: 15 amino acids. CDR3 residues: CASRWSSGLDTEAFF. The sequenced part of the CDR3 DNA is TGTGCCAGTAGGTGGAGTTCGGGTCTTGACACTGAA.

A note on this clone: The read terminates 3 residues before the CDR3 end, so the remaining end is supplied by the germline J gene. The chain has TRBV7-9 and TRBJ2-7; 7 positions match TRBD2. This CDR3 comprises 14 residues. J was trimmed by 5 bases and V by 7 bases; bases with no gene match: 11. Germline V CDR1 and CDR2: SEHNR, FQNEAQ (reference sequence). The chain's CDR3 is CASMNPGLSNEQYF. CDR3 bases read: TGTGCCAGCATGAATCCGGGACTAAGCAACGAG.

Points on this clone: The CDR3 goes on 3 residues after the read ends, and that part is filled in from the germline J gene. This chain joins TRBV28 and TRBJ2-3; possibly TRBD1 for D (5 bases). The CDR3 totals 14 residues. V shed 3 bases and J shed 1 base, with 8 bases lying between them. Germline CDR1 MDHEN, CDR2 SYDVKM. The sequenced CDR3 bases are TGTGCCAGCAGTTTTAGGGGCCGCACAGATACG. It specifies CASSFRGRTDT. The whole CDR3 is CASSFRGRTDTQYF.

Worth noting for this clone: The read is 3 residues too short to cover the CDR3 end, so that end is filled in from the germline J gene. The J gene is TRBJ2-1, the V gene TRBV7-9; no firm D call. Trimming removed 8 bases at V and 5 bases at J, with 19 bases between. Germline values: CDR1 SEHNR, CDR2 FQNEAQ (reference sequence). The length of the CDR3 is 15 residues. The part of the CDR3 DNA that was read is TGTGCCAGCCGAGAATCGGAACGAACAGACAATGAG. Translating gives CASRESERTDNE. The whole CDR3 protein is CASRESERTDNEQFF. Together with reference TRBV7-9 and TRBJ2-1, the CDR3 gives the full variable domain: DTGVSQNPRHKITKRGQNVTFRCDPISEHNRLYWYRQTLGQGPEFLTYFQNEAQLEKSRLLSDRFSAERPKGSFSTLEIQRTEQGDSAMYLCASRESERTDNEQFFGPGTRLTVL.

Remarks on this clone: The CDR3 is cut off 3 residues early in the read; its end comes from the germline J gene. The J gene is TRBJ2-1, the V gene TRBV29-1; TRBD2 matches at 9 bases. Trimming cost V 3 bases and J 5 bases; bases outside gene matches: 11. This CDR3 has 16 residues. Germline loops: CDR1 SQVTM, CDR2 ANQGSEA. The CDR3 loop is CSVEISPGLADNEQFF. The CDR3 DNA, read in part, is TGCAGCGTTGAGATTTCACCGGGACTAGCTGACAATGAG.

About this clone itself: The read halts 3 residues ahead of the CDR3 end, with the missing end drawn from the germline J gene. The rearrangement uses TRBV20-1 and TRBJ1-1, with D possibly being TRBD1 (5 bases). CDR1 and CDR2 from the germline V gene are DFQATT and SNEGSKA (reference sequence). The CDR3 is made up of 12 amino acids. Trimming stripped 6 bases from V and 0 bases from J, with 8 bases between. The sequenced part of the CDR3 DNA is TGCAGTGCCAGCAGGGTGAACACTGAA. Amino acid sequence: CSASRVNTE. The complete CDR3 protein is CSASRVNTEAFF.

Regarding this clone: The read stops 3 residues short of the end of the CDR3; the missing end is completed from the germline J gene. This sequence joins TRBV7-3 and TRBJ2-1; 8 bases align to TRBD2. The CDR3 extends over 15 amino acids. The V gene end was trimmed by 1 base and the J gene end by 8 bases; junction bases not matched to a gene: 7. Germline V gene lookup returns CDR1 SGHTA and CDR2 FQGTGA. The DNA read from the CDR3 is TGTGCCAGCAGCTTAATAAGCGGGAGTTATTATGAG. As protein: CASSLISGSYYE. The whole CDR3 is CASSLISGSYYEQFF.

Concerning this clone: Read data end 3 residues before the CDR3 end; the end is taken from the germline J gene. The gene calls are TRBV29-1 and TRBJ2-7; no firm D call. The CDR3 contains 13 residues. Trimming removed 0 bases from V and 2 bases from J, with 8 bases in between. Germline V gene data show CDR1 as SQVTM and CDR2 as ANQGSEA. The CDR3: CSVEDRLTYEQYF. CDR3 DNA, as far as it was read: TGCAGCGTTGAAGATCGGTTGACCTACGAG.